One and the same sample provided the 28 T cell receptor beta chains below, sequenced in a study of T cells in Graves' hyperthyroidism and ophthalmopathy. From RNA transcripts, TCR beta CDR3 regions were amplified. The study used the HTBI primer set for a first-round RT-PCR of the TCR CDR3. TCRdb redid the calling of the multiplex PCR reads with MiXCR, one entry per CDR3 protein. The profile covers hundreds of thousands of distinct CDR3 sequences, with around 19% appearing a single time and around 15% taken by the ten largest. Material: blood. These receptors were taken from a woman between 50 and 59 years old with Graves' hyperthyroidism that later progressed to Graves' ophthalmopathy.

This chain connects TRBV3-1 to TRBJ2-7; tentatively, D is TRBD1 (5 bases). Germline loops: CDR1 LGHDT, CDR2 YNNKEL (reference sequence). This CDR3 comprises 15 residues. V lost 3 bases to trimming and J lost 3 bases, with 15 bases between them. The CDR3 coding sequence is TGTGCCAGCAGCCATACTCTGACAGCTTACTACGAGCAGTACTTC. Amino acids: CASSHTLTAYYEQYF.

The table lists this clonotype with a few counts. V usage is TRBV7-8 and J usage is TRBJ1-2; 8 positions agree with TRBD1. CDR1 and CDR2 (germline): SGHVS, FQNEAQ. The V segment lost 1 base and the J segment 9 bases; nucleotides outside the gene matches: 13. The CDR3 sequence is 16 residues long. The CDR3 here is CASSLGDRSYLVSYTF. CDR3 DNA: TGTGCCAGCAGCTTAGGGGACAGGAGTTACCTGGTGAGCTACACCTTC.

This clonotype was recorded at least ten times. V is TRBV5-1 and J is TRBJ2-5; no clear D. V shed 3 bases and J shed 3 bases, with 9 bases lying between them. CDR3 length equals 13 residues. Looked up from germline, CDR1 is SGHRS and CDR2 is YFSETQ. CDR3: CASSSGSEETQYF. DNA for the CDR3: TGCGCCAGCAGCTCCGGGTCGGAAGAGACCCAGTACTTC.

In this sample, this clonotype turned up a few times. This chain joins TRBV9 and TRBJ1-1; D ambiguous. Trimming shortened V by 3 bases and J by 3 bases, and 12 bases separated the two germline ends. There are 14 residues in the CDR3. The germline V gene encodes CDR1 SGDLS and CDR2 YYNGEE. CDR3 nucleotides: TGTGCCAGCAGCGCCTCGGCGGTGGACACTGAAGCTTTCTTT. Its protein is CASSASAVDTEAFF.

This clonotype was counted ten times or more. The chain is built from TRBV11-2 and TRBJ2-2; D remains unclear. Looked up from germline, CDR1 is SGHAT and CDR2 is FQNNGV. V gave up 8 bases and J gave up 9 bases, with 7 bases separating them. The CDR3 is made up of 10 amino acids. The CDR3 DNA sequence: TGTGCCAGCGGGGTCCGGGAGCTGTTTTTT. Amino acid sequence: CASGVRELFF.

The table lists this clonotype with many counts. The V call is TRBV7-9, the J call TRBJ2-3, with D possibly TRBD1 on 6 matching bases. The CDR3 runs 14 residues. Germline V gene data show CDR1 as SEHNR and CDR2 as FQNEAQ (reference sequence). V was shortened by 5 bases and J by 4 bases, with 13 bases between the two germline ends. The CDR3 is CASSTLGGADTQYF. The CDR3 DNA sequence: TGTGCCAGCAGCACCCTAGGGGGTGCAGATACGCAGTATTTT. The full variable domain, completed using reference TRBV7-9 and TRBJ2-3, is DTGVSQNPRHKITKRGQNVTFRCDPISEHNRLYWYRQTLGQGPEFLTYFQNEAQLEKSRLLSDRFSAERPKGSFSTLEIQRTEQGDSAMYLCASSTLGGADTQYFGPGTRLTVL.

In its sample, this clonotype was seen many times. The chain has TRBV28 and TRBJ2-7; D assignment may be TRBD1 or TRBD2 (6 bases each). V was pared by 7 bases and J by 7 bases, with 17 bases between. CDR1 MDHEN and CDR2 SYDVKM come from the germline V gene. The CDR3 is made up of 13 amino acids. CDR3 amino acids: CASTPQQGGEQYF. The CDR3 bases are TGTGCCAGCACCCCTCAACAGGGAGGTGAGCAGTACTTC. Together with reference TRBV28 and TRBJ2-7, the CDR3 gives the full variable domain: DVKVTQSSRYLVKRTGEKVFLECVQDMDHENMFWYRQDPGLGLRLIYFSYDVKMKEKGDIPEGYSVSREKKERFSLILESASTNQTSMYLCASTPQQGGEQYFGPGTRLTVT.

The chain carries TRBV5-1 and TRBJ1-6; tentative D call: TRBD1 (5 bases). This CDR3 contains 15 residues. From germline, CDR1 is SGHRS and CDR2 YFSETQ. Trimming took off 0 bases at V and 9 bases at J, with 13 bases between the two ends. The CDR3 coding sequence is TGCGCCAGCAGCTTGGAAATAGGGGAAAGTTCACCCCTCCACTTT. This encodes CASSLEIGESSPLHF.

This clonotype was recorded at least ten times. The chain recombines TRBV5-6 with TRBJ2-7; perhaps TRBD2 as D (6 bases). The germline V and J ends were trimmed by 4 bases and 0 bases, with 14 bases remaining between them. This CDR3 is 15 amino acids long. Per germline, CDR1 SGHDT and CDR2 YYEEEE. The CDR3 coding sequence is TGTGCCAGCAGCCCTCCGGGACTTGACTCCTACGAGCAGTACTTC. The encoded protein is CASSPPGLDSYEQYF.

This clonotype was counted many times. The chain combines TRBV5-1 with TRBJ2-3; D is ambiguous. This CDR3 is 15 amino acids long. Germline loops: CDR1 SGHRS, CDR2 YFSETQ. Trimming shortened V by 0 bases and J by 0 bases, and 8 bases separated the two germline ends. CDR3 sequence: CASSLDAASTDTQYF. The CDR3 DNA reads TGCGCCAGCAGCTTGGACGCAGCTAGCACAGATACGCAGTATTTT.

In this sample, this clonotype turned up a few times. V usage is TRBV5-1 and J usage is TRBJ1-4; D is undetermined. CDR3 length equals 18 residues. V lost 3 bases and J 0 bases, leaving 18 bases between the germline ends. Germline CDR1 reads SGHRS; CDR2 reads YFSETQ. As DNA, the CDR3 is TGCGCCAGCAGCTCACTCGACTCTCGCGGAGCAACTAATGAAAAACTGTTTTTT. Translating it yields CASSSLDSRGATNEKLFF.

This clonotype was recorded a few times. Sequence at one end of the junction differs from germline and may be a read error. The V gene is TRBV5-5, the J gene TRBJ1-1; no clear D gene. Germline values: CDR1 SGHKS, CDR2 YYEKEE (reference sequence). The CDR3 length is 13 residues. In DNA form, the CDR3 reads TGTGCCAGCAGCTTGGCCTTACAGAACGAAGCTTCCTTT. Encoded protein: CASSLALQNEASF.

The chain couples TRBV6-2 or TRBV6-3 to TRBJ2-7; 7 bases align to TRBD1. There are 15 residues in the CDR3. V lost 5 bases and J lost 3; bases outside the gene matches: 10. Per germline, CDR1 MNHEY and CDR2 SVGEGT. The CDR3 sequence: CASSPDRIVIYEQYF. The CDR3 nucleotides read TGTGCCAGCAGTCCGGACAGGATTGTAATCTACGAGCAGTACTTC.

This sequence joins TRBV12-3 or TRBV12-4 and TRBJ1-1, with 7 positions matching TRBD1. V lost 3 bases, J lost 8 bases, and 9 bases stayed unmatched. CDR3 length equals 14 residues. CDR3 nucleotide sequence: TGTGCCAGCAGTTTCTGGGACAGAGAAACCGAAGCTTTCTTT. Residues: CASSFWDRETEAFF.

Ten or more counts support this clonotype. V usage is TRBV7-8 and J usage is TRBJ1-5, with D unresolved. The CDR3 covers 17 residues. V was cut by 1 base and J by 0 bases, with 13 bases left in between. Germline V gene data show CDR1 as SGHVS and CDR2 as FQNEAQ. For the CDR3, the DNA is TGTGCCAGCAGCTTAGGAGCCCAGGTGTATAGCAATCAGCCCCAGCATTTT. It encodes CASSLGAQVYSNQPQHF.

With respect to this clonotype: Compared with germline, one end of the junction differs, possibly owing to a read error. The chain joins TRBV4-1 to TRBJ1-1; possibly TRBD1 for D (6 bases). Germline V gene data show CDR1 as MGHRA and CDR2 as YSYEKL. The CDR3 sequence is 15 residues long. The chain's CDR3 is CASRHIGQLSTEAFF. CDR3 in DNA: TGCGCCAGCCGCCACATAGGACAGCTGAGCACTGAAGCTTTCTTT.

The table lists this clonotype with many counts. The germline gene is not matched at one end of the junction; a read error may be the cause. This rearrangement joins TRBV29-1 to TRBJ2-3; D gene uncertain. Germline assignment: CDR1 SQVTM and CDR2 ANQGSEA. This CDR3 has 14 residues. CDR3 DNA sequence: TGCAGCGCTGAACCCCCGACGGGCACAGATACGCAGTATTTT. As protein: CSAEPPTGTDTQYF.

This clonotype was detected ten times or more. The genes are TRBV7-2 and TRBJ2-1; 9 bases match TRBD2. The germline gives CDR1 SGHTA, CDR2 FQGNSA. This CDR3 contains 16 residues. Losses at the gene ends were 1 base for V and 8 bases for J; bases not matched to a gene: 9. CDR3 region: CASSLDTRGGAHEQFF. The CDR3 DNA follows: TGTGCCAGCAGCTTAGATACCCGCGGGGGGGCCCATGAGCAGTTCTTC.

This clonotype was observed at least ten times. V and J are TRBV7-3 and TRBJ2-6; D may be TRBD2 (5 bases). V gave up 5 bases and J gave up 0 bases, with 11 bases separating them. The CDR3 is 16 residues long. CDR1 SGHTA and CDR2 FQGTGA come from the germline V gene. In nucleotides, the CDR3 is TGTGCCAGCAGCCCGAGAGGAGGCTCTGGGGCCAACGTCCTGACTTTC. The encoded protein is CASSPRGGSGANVLTF.

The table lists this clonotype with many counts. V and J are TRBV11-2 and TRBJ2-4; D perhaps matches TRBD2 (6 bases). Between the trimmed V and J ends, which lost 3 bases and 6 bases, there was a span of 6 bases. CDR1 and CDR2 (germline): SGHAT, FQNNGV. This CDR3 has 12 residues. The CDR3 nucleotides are TGTGCCAGCAGCTTGGGGGGAAACATTCAGTACTTC. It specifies CASSLGGNIQYF.

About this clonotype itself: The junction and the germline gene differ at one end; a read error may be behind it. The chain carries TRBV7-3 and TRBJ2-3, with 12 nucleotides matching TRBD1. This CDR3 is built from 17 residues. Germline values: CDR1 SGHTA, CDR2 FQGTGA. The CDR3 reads CAGSRGTGGRSTDTQYF. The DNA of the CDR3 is TGTGCCGGCAGCAGGGGGACAGGGGGCCGGAGCACAGATACGCAGTATTTT.

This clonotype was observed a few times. Here the CDR3 DNA reads TGTGCCAGCTCACCGGGACAGCTGGGCTCTGGGGCCAACGTCCTGACTTTC. This gives the protein CASSPGQLGSGANVLTF. The chain combines TRBV18 with TRBJ2-6; TRBD1 matches 7 bases. V lost 3 bases, J lost 0 bases, and 5 bases stayed unmatched. Germline lookup yields CDR1 KGHSH and CDR2 LQKENI. The CDR3 consists of 17 residues.

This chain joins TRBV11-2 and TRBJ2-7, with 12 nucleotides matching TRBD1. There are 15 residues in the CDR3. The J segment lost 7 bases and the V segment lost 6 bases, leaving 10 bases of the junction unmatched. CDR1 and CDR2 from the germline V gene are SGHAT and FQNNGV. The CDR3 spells CASSLTGTGGGEQYF. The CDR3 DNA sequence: TGTGCCAGCAGTTTAACCGGGACAGGGGGCGGGGAGCAGTACTTC.

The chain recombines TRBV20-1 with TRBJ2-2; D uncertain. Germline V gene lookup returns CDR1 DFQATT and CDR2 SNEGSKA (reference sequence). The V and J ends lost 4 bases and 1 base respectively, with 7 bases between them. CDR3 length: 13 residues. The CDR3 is CSAISGNTGELFF. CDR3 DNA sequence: TGCAGTGCTATTTCAGGGAACACCGGGGAGCTGTTTTTT.

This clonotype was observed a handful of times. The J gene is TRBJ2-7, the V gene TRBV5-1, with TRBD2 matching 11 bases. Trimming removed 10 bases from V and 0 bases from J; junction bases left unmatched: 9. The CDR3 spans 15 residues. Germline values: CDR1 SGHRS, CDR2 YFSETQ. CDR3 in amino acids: CASGLAASSSYEQYF. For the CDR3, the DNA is TGCGCCTCGGGACTAGCGGCTTCGAGCTCCTACGAGCAGTACTTC. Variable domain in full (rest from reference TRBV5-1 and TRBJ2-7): KAGVTQTPRYLIKTRGQQVTLSCSPISGHRSVSWYQQTPGQGLQFLFEYFSETQRNKGNFPGRFSGRQFSNSRSEMNVSTLELGDSALYLCASGLAASSSYEQYFGPGTRLTVT.

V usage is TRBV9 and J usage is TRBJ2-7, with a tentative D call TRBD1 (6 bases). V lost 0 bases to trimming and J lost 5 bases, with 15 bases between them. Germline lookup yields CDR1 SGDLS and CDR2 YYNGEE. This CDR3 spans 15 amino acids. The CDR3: CASSVGVTGTHEQYF. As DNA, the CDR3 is TGTGCCAGCAGCGTAGGGGTCACAGGGACCCACGAGCAGTACTTC.

The CDR3 DNA follows: TGTGCCAGTAGTATGTTCAGGGGGGTCGAGCAGTACTTC. This codes for CASSMFRGVEQYF. The chain carries TRBV19 and TRBJ2-7; a possible D gene is TRBD1 (7 bases). Germline values: CDR1 LNHDA, CDR2 SQIVND (reference sequence). This CDR3 spans 13 amino acids. The V end was cut by 3 bases, the J end by 6 bases, with 12 bases between.

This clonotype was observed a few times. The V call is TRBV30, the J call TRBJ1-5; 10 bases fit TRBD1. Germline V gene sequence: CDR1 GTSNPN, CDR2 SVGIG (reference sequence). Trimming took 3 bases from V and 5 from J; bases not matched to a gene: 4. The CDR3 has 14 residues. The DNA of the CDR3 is TGTGCCTGGAGGACCGGGACAGGGGATCAGCCCCAGCATTTT. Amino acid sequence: CAWRTGTGDQPQHF.